This T cell receptor beta chain is drawn from a study of shared clonotypes between healthy human individuals. On the study more broadly: Every donor yielded three CD4 naive, three CD4 memory, two CD8 naive and one CD8 memory plate.

The table came from immunoSEQ multiplex PCR; TCRdb's copy has only in-frame clones and leaves some out. Of under 1,900,000 clones listed, approximately 98.5% were seen once; the top ten hold roughly 0.35%. This CDR3 has 15 residues. The V end was cut by 4 bases, the J end by 2 bases, with 16 bases between. The germline CDR1 and CDR2 sequences are SGHNT and YYREEE (reference sequence). The chain combines TRBV5-4 with TRBJ2-7; a possible D gene is TRBD2 (6 bases). This TCR was recovered from a man aged 25-40 years in good health. The specimen was naive CD4+ T cells sorted from blood. Subset: CD45RA+ positively selected. The CDR3 region is CASSNPGTQAYEQYF. For the CDR3, the DNA is TGTGCCAGCAGCAATCCTGGGACTCAAGCCTACGAGCAGTACTTC.